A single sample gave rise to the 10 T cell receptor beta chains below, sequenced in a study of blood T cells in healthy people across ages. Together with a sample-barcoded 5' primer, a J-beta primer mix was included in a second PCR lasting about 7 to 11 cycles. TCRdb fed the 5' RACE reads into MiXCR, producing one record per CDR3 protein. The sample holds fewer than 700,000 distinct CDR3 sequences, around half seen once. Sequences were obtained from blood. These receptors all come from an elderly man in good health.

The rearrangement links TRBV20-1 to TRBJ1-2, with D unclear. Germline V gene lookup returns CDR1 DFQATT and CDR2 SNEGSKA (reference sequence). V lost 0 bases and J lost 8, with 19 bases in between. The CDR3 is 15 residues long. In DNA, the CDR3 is TGCAGTGCTAGAGATCAGGACGGAAGTCTGTGGGGCTACACCTTC. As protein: CSARDQDGSLWGYTF.

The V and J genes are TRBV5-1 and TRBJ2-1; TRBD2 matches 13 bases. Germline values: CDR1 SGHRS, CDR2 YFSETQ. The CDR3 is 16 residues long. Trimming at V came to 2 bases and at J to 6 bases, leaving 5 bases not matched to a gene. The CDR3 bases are TGCGCCAGCAGCTTTACTAGCGGGGGGGTTAGCAATGAGCAGTTCTTC. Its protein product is CASSFTSGGVSNEQFF.

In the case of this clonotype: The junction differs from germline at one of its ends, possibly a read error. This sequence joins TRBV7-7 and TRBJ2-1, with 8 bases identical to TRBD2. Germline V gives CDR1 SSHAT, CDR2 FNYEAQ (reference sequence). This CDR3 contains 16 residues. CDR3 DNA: TGTGCTAGCAGTGTCGGGCTAGCGGGCCCCTACAATGAGCAGTTCTTC. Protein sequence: CASSVGLAGPYNEQFF.

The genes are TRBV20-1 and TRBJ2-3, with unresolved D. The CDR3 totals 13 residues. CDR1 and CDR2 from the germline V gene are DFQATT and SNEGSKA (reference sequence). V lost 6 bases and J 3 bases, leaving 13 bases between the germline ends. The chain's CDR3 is CSAVVRATDTQYF. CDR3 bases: TGCAGTGCAGTAGTTAGGGCAACAGATACGCAGTATTTT.

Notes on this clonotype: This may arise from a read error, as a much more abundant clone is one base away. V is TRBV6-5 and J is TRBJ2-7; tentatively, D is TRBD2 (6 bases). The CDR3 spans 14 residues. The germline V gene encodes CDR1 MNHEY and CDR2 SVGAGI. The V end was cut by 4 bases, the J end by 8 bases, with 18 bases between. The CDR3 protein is CASSSKAGIGQQYF. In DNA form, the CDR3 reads TGTGCCAGCAGTTCCAAGGCGGGGATCGGGCAGCAGTACTTC.

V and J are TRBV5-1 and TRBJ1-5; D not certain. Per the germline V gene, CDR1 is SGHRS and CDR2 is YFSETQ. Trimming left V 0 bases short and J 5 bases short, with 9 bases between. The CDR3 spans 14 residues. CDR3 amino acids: CASSLDGRDQPQHF. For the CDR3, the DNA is TGCGCCAGCAGCTTGGATGGGCGTGATCAGCCCCAGCATTTT.

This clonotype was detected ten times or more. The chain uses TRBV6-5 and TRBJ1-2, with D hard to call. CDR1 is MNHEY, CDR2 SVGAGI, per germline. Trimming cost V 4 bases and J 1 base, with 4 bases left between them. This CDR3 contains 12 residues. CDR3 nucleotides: TGTGCCAGCAGTTCGTATAACTATGGCTACACCTTC. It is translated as CASSSYNYGYTF.

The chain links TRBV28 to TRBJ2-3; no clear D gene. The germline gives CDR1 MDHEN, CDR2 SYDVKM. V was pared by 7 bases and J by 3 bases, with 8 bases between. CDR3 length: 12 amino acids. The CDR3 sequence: CASIQDTDTQYF. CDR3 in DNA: TGTGCCAGCATTCAGGATACAGATACGCAGTATTTT.

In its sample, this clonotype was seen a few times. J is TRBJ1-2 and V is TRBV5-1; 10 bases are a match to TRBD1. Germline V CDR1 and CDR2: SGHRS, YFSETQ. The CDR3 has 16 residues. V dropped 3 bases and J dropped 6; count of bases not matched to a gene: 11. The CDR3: CASSSLTGGAENGYTF. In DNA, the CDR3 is TGCGCCAGCAGCTCCTTGACAGGGGGCGCAGAGAATGGCTACACCTTC.

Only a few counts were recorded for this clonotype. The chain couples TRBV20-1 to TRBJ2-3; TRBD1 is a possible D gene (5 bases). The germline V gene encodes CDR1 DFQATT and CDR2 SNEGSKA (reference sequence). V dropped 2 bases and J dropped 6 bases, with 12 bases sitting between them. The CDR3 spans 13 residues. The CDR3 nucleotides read TGCAGTGCTAGATTGGTAGCAGGGGATACGCAGTATTTT. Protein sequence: CSARLVAGDTQYF.